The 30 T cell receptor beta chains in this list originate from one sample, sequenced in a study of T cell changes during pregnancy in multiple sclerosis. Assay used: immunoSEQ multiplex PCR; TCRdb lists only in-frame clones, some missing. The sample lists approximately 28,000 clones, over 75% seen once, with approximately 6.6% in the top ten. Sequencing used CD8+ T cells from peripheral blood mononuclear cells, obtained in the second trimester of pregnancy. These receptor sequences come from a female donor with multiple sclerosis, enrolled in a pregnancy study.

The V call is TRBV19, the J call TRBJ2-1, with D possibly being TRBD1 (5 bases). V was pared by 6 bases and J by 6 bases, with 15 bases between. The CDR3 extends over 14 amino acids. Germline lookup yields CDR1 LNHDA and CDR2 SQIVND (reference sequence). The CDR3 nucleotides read TGTGCCAGTAGCCCGATCAGGGAAGGCAATGAGCAGTTCTTC. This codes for CASSPIREGNEQFF.

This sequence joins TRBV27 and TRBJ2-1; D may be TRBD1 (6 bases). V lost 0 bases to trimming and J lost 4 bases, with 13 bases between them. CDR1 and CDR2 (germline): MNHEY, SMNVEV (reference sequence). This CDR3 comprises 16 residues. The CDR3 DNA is TGTGCCAGCAGTTTATCGCCAGGGGCCCAGTACAATGAGCAGTTCTTC. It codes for CASSLSPGAQYNEQFF.

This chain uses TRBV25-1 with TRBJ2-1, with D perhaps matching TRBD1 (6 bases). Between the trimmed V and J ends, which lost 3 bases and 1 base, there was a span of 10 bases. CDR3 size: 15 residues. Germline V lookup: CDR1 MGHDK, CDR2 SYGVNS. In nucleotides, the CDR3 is TGTGCCAGCAGTGATTTCCAGGGGTCCTACAATGAGCAGTTCTTC. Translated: CASSDFQGSYNEQFF.

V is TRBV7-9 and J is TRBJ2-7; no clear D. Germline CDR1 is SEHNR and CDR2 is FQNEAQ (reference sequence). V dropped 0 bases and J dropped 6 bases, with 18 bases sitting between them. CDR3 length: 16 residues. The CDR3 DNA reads TGTGCCAGCAGCTTAGCCGCCTCATTAAAACAAACCGAGCAGTACTTC. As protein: CASSLAASLKQTEQYF.

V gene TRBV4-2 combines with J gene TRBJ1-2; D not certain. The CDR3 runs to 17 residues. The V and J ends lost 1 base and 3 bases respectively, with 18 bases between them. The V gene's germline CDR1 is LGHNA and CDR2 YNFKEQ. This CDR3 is CASSQAGWEQDYYGYTF. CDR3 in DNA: TGTGCCAGCAGCCAAGCTGGGTGGGAGCAGGATTACTATGGCTACACCTTC.

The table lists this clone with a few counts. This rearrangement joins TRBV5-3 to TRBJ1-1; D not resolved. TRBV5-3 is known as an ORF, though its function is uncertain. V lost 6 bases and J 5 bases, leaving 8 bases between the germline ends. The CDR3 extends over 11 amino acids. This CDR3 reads CARNPGTEAFF. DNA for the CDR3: TGTGCCAGAAATCCGGGGACTGAAGCTTTCTTT.

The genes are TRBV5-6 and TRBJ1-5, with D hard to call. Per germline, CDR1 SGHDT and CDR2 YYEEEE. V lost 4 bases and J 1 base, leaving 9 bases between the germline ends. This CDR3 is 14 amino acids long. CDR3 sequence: CASSAYTSNQPQHF. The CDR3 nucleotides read TGTGCCAGCAGCGCTTACACAAGCAATCAGCCCCAGCATTTT.

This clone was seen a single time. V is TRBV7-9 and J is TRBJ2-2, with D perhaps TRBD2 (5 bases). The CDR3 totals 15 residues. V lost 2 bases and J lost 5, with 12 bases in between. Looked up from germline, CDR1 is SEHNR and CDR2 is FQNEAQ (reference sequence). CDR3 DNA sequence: TGTGCCAGCAGCTTAAGAGGGAGCTATACCGGGGAGCTGTTTTTT. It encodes CASSLRGSYTGELFF.

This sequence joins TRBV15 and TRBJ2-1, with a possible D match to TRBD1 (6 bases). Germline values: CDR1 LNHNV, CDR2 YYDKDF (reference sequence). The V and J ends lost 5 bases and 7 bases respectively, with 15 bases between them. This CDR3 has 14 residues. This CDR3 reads CATSAGRGINEQFF. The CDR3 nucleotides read TGTGCCACCAGCGCTGGAAGGGGGATAAATGAGCAGTTCTTC.

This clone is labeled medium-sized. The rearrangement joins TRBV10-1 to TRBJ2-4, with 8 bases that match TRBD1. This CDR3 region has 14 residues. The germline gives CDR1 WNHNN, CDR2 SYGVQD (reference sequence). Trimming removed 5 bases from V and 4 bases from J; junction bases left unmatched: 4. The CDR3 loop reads CASSSGTGKNIQYF. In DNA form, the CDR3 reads TGCGCCAGCAGTTCTGGGACAGGAAAAAACATTCAGTACTTC.

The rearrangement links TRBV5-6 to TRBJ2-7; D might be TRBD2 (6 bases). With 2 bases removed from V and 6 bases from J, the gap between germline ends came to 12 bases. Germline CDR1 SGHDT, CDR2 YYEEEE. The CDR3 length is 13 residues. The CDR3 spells CASSFVGSIEQYF. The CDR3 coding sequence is TGTGCCAGCAGCTTTGTCGGGAGCATCGAGCAGTACTTC.

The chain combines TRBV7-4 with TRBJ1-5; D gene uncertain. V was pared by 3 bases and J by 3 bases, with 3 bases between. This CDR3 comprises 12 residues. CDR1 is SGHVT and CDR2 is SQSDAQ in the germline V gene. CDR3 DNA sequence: TGTGCCAGCAGCTTTAACAATCAGCCCCAGCATTTT. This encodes CASSFNNQPQHF.

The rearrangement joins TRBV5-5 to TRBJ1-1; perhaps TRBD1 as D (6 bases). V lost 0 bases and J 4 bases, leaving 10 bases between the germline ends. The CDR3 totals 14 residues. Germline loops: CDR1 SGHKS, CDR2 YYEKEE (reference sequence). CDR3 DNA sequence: TGTGCCAGCAGCTTGGCCAGGGGTGGCACTGAAGCTTTCTTT. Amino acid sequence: CASSLARGGTEAFF.

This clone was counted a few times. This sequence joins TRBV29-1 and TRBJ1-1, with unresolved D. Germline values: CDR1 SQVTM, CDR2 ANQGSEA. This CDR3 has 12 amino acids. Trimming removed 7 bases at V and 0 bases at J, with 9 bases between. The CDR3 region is CSGGGMNTEAFF. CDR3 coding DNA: TGCAGCGGGGGAGGGATGAACACTGAAGCTTTCTTT. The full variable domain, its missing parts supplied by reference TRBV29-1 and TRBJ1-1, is SAVISQKPSRDICQRGTSLTIQCQVDSQVTMMFWYRQQPGQSLTLIATANQGSEATYESGFVIDKFPISRPNLTFSTLTVSNMSPEDSSIYLCSGGGMNTEAFFGQGTRLTVV.

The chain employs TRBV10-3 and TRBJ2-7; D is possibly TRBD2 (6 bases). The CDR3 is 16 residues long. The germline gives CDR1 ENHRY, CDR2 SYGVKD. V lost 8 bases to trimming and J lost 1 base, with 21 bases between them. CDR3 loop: CAISNPLATTSYEQYF. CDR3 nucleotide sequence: TGTGCCATCTCCAACCCCCTAGCGACCACTTCCTACGAGCAGTACTTC.

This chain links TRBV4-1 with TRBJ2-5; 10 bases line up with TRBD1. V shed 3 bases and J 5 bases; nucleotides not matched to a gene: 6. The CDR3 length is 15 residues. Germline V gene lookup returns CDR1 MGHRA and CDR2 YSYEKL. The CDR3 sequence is CASSQYGTGAETQYF. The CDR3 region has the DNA TGCGCCAGCAGCCAGTACGGGACAGGGGCCGAGACCCAGTACTTC.

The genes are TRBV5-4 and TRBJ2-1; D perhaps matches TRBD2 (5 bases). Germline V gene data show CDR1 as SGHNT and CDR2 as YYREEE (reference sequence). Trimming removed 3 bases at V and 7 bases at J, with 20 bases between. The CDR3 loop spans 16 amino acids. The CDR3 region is CASSSGDFTFRNEQFF. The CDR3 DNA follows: TGTGCCAGCAGCTCCGGGGATTTCACTTTTCGGAATGAGCAGTTCTTC.

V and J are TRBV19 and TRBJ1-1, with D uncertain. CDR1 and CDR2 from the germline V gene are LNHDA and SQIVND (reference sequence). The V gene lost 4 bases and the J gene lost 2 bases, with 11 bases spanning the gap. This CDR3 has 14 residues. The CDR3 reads CASSTLNGNTEAFF. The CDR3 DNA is TGTGCCAGTAGTACATTGAACGGTAACACTGAAGCTTTCTTT.

Here the CDR3 DNA reads TGTGCCATACAGTCGGCGGGAACCTACGAGCAGTACTTC. Protein product: CAIQSAGTYEQYF. The genes are TRBV6-5 and TRBJ2-7; tentative D call: TRBD2 (6 bases). Trimming took off 10 bases at V and 2 bases at J, with 15 bases between the two ends. This CDR3 is 13 amino acids long. Germline values: CDR1 MNHEY, CDR2 SVGAGI.

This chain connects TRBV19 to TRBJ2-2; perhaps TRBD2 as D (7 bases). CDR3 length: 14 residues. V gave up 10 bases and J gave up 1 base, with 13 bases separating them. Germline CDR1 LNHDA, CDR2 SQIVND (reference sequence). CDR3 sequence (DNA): TGTGCCACGGGGGGCTTAATGAACACCGGGGAGCTGTTTTTT. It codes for CATGGLMNTGELFF.

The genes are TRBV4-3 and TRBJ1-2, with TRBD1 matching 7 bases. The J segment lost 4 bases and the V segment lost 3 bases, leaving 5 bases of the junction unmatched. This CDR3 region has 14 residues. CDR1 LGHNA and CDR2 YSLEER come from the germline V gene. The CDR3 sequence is CASSHGRGTYGYTF. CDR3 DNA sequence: TGCGCCAGCAGCCATGGCAGGGGGACCTATGGCTACACCTTC.

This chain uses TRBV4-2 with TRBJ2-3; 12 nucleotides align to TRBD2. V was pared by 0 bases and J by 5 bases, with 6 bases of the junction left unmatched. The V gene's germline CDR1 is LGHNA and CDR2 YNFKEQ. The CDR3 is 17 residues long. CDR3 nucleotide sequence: TGTGCCAGCAGCCAAGAACCACTAGCGGGAGGACTAGATACGCAGTATTTT. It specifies CASSQEPLAGGLDTQYF.

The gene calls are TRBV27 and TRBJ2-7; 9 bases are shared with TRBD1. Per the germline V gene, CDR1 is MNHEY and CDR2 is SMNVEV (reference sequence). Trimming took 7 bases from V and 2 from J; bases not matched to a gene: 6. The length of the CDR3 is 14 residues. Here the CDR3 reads CASNRDRDTYEQYF. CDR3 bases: TGTGCCAGCAACCGGGACAGGGATACCTACGAGCAGTACTTC.

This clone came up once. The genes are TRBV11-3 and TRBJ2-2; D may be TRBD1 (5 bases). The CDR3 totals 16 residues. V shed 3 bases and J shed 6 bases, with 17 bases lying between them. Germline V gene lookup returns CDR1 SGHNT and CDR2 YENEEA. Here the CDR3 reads CASSFARAALAGELFF. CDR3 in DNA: TGTGCCAGCAGCTTCGCCAGGGCCGCCCTAGCCGGGGAGCTGTTTTTT.

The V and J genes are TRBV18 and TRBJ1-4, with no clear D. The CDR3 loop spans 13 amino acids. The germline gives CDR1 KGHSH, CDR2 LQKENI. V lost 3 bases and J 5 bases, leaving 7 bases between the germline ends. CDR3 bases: TGTGCCAGCTCACCGGGCCTCAATGAAAAACTGTTTTTT. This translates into CASSPGLNEKLFF. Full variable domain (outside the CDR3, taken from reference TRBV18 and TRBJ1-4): NAGVMQNPRHLVRRRGQEARLRCSPMKGHSHVYWYRQLPEEGLKFMVYLQKENIIDESGMPKERFSAEFPKEGPSILRIQQVVRGDSAAYFCASSPGLNEKLFFGSGTQLSVL.

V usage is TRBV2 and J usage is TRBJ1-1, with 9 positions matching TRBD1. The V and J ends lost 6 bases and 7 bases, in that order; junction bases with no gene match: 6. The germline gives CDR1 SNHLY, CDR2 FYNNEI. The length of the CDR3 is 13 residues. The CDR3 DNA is TGTGCCAGCAGAGGACAGGGGAAGATTGAAGCTTTCTTT. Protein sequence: CASRGQGKIEAFF.

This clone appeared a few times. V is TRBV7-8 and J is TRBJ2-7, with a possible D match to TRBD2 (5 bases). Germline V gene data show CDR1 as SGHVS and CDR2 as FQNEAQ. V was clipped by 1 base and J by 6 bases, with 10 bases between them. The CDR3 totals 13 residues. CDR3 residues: CASSLGSSLEQYF. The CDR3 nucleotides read TGTGCCAGCAGCTTAGGTTCTAGCCTCGAGCAGTACTTC.

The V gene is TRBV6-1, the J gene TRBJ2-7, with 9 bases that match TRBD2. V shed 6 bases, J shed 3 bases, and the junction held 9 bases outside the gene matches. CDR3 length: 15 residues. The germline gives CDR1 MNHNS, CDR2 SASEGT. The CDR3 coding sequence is TGTGCCAGCAGCGATGGACTAGCGACCTACTACGAGCAGTACTTC. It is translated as CASSDGLATYYEQYF.

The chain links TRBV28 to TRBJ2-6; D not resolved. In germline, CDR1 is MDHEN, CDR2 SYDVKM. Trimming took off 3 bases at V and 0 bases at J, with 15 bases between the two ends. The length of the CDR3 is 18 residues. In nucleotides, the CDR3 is TGTGCCAGCAGTTTCTGGAGAAGTTCCCACTCTGGGGCCAACGTCCTGACTTTC. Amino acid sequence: CASSFWRSSHSGANVLTF.

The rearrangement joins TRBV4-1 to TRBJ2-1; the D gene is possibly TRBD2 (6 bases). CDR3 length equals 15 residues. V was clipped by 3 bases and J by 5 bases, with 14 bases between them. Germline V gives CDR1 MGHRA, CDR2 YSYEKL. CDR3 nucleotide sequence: TGCGCCAGCAGCCAGAGTGGGCGGGAAAACAATGAGCAGTTCTTC. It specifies CASSQSGRENNEQFF.